The 15 T cell receptor beta chains presented below share a single source sample, sequenced in a study of shared clonotypes between healthy human individuals. Data came from immunoSEQ multiplex PCR; TCRdb stores just in-frame clones and leaves some out. The sample consists of roughly 1,500,000 clones, 95% to 99% of them appearing once. Sequencing was done on a sample of naive CD4+ T cells sorted from blood. Subset of the sample: CD45RA+ positively selected. Receptor source: a young man in good health.

The chain couples TRBV5-1 to TRBJ2-7; TRBD2 is a possible D gene (5 bases). V was shortened by 2 bases and J by 2 bases, with 8 bases between the two germline ends. Germline V gene data show CDR1 as SGHRS and CDR2 as YFSETQ. The CDR3 extends over 13 amino acids. Here the CDR3 reads CASSLPGTYEQYF. The CDR3 DNA reads TGCGCCAGCAGCTTACCGGGAACCTACGAGCAGTACTTC.

Notes on this clone: Other DNA sequences in this specimen translate into the identical CDR3. The V call is TRBV6-5, the J call TRBJ2-7; D perhaps matches TRBD1 (5 bases). V was pared by 2 bases and J by 2 bases, with 7 bases between. This CDR3 region has 13 residues. Germline lookup yields CDR1 MNHEY and CDR2 SVGAGI. In DNA form, the CDR3 reads TGTGCCAGCAGTTACACAGGAACCTACGAGCAGTACTTC. It encodes CASSYTGTYEQYF.

CDR3 region: CAWSSTGLAGYNEQFF. As DNA, the CDR3 is TGTGCCTGGAGTTCAACGGGACTAGCGGGGTACAATGAGCAGTTCTTC. This chain uses TRBV30 with TRBJ2-1, with 13 bases lining up with TRBD2. Looked up from germline, CDR1 is GTSNPN and CDR2 is SVGIG (reference sequence). V was pared by 2 bases and J by 4 bases, with 5 bases of the junction left unmatched. There are 16 residues in the CDR3.

CDR3 in amino acids: CASSSGTPVGELFF. The CDR3 coding sequence is TGTGCCAGCAGTTCCGGGACCCCTGTTGGGGAGCTGTTTTTT. J is TRBJ2-2 and V is TRBV5-5, with D perhaps TRBD1 or TRBD2 (5 bases each). Germline V gene sequence: CDR1 SGHKS, CDR2 YYEKEE (reference sequence). This CDR3 is 14 amino acids long. V gave up 5 bases and J gave up 8 bases, with 16 bases separating them. Supplemented by reference TRBV5-5 and TRBJ2-2, the full variable domain reads DAGVTQSPTHLIKTRGQQVTLRCSPISGHKSVSWYQQVLGQGPQFIFQYYEKEERGRGNFPDRFSARQFPNYSSELNVNALLLGDSALYLCASSSGTPVGELFFGEGSRLTVL.

The chain links TRBV10-1 to TRBJ2-7; 12 bases are shared with TRBD2. The CDR3 is 19 residues long. J was trimmed by 1 base and V by 2 bases; bases with no gene match: 12. In germline, CDR1 is WNHNN, CDR2 SYGVQD (reference sequence). The CDR3 sequence is CASSERSETSGSISYEQYF. DNA of the CDR3: TGCGCCAGCAGTGAGAGGTCCGAGACTAGCGGGAGTATTTCCTACGAGCAGTACTTC.

V gene TRBV7-2 combines with J gene TRBJ2-6; 7 nucleotides match TRBD2. This CDR3 region has 16 residues. Losses at the gene ends were 5 bases for V and 4 bases for J; bases not matched to a gene: 8. From germline, CDR1 is SGHTA and CDR2 FQGNSA. The CDR3 sequence: CASSKEGGAGANVLTF. The CDR3, as DNA: TGTGCCAGCAGCAAGGAGGGAGGGGCCGGGGCCAACGTCCTGACTTTC.

The chain employs TRBV6-6 and TRBJ2-7; D might be TRBD2 (6 bases). V was clipped by 5 bases and J by 0 bases, with 8 bases between them. The germline V gene has CDR1 MNHNY and CDR2 SVGAGI (reference sequence). The length of the CDR3 is 13 residues. The CDR3 region has the DNA TGTGCCAGCAGTCGGAGGGGCTCCTACGAGCAGTACTTC. Residues: CASSRRGSYEQYF.

This chain uses TRBV10-1 with TRBJ2-1; 9 positions match TRBD2. The CDR3 is 15 residues long. The trim removed 4 bases at V and 9 bases at J, leaving 10 bases unmatched. Per germline, CDR1 WNHNN and CDR2 SYGVQD (reference sequence). The CDR3 sequence is CASSGNSGRSGEQFF. In nucleotides, the CDR3 is TGCGCCAGCAGTGGGAATAGCGGGAGATCGGGTGAGCAGTTCTTC.

The chain has TRBV19 and TRBJ1-1; possibly TRBD1 for D (5 bases). Per germline, CDR1 LNHDA and CDR2 SQIVND (reference sequence). V was trimmed by 9 bases and J by 0 bases, leaving 14 bases between them. This CDR3 spans 14 amino acids. The CDR3 sequence: CASAQGRMNTEAFF. Written as DNA, the CDR3 is TGTGCCAGCGCTCAGGGAAGGATGAACACTGAAGCTTTCTTT.

The rearrangement uses TRBV15 and TRBJ2-7; D is uncertain. CDR3 length: 12 amino acids. In germline, CDR1 is LNHNV, CDR2 YYDKDF (reference sequence). Trimming removed 8 bases from V and 4 bases from J, with 12 bases in between. DNA of the CDR3: TGTGCCACCCAGAGAACCGGGTACGAGCAGTACTTC. Encoded protein: CATQRTGYEQYF.

Here the CDR3 reads CSAAGFLSRTEAFF. CDR3 in DNA: TGCAGCGCCGCAGGGTTCTTGTCTCGCACTGAAGCTTTCTTT. J is TRBJ1-1 and V is TRBV29-1, with D tentatively TRBD1 (5 bases). The CDR3 runs to 14 residues. V lost 7 bases, J lost 4 bases, and 19 bases lay in between. CDR1 is SQVTM and CDR2 is ANQGSEA in the germline V gene.

This clone was observed once. The V and J genes are TRBV18 and TRBJ2-2; D is unresolved. Germline loops: CDR1 KGHSH, CDR2 LQKENI. The CDR3 loop spans 15 amino acids. V was shortened by 2 bases and J by 7 bases, with 14 bases between the two germline ends. CDR3 sequence reads: CASSPSQNQVGELFF. The CDR3 DNA sequence: TGTGCCAGCTCACCATCGCAGAATCAGGTCGGGGAGCTGTTTTTT.

The chain joins TRBV18 to TRBJ2-7; weak D call: TRBD2 (5 bases). Germline V gene lookup returns CDR1 KGHSH and CDR2 LQKENI. The CDR3 extends over 14 amino acids. Deletions cut 3 bases from V and 3 bases from J, with 12 bases between. The CDR3 spells CASSPSDGNYEQYF. As DNA, the CDR3 is TGTGCCAGCTCACCCTCCGACGGGAACTACGAGCAGTACTTC.

On this clone: In the same sample, other DNA sequences code for this CDR3. V and J are TRBV15 and TRBJ2-7; D perhaps matches TRBD1 (6 bases). Trimming shortened V by 3 bases and J by 3 bases, and 9 bases separated the two germline ends. Germline-derived CDR1 and CDR2 are LNHNV and YYDKDF (reference sequence). The CDR3 totals 13 residues. The CDR3 region is CATSRDSSYEQYF. In DNA form, the CDR3 reads TGTGCCACCAGCAGGGACAGCAGCTACGAGCAGTACTTC.

The chain combines TRBV6-5 with TRBJ2-1, with 7 bases identical to TRBD1. The length of the CDR3 is 15 residues. Germline V gene data show CDR1 as MNHEY and CDR2 as SVGAGI. V gave up 5 bases and J gave up 9 bases; unmatched junction bases: 13. The CDR3 nucleotides are TGTGCCAGCAGTAAGCCGACAGGGTGGTCATTTGAGCAGTTCTTC. It translates to CASSKPTGWSFEQFF.